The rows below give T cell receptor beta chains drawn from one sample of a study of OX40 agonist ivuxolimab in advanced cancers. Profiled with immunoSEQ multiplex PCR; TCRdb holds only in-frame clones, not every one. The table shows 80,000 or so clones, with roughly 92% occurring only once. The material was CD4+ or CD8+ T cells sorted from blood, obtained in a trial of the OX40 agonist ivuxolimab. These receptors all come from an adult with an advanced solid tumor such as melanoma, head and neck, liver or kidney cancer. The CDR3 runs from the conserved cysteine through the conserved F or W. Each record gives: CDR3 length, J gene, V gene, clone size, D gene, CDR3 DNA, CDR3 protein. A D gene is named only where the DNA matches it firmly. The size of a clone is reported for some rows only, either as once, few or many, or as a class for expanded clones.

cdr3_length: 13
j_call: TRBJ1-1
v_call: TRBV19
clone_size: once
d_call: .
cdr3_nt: TGTGCCAGTACCCGGGAACGCGACACGAAAGCTTTCTTT
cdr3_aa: CASTRERDTKAFF

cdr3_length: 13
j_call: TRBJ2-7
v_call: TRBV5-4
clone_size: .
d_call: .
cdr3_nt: TGTGCCAGCAGTTTCCCAGCGAATTCCGAGCAGTACTTC
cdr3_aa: CASSFPANSEQYF

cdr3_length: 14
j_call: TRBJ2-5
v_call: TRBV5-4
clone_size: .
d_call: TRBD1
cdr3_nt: TGTGCCAGCAGCCAAGGACAGGGTAGGGAGACCCAGTACTTC
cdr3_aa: CASSQGQGRETQYF

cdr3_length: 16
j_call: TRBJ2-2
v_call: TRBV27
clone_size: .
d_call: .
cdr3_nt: TGTGCCAGCAGAGAGAGGGGGAGTAGATACACCGGGGAGCTGTTTTTT
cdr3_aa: CASRERGSRYTGELFF

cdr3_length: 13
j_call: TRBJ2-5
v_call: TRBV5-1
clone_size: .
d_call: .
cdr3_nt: TGCGCCAGCAGCTTAACACAGAGGAGGGAGCAGTACTTC
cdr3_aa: CASSLTQRREQYF

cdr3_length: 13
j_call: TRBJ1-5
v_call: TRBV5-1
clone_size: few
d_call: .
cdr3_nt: TGCGCCAGCAGCTTGTCCCCAACTCAGCCCCAGCATTTT
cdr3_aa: CASSLSPTQPQHF

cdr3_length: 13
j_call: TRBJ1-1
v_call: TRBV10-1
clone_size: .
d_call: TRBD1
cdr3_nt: TGCGCCAGCTCCGGACAGGGGGGCACTGAAGCTTTCTTT
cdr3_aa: CASSGQGGTEAFF

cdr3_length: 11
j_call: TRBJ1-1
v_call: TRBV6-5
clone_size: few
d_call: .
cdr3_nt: TGTGCCGCGGGGCCCAACACTGAAGCTTTCTTT
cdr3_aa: CAAGPNTEAFF

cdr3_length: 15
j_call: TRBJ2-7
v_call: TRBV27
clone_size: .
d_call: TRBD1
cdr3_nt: TGTGCCAGCAGTGAACCCGGGACAGAAACCTACGAGCAGTACTTC
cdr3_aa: CASSEPGTETYEQYF

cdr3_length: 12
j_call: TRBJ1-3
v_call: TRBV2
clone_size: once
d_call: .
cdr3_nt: TGTGCCAGCAGGAACAGGGAAAACACCATATATTTT
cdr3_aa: CASRNRENTIYF

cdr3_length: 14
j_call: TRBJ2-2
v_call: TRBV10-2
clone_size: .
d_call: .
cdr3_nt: TGCGCCAGCAGGACAGCACCAAACACCGGGGAGCTGTTTTTT
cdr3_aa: CASRTAPNTGELFF

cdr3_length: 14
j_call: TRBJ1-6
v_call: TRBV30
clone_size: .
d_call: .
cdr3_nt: TGTGCCTGGACAAACTTCAACCAATTGTCACCCCTCCACTTT
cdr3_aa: CAWTNFNQLSPLHF

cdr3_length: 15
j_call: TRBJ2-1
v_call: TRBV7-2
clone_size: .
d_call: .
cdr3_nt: TGTGCCAGCAGCTCGGAGGGGAGCTCCTACAATGAGCAGTTCTTC
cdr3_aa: CASSSEGSSYNEQFF

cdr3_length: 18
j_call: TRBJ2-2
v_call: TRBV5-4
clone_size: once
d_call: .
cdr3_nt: TGTGCCAGCAGCCCGAGTGGGTTAGGGAACTTGAACACCGGGGAGCTGTTTTTT
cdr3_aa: CASSPSGLGNLNTGELFF

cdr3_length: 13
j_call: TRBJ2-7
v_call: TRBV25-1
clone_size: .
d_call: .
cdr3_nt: TGTGCCAGCAGTGAAGACAACTCCTACGAGCAGTACTTC
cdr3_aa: CASSEDNSYEQYF

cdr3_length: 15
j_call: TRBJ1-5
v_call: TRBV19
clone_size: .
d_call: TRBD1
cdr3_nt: TGTGCCACCCGGGACAGGGGCTATAGCAATCAGCCCCAGCATTTT
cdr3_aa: CATRDRGYSNQPQHF

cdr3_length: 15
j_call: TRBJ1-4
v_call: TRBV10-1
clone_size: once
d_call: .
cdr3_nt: TGCGCCAGCAGTGAGTCGAAGGGGGGCGTGAAAAAACTGTTTTTT
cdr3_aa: CASSESKGGVKKLFF

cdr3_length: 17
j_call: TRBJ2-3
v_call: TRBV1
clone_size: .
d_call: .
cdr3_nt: TGCACCAGCAGCCGAGAAAAACTAGCGGAGCACACAGATACGCAGTATTTT
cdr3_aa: CTSSREKLAEHTDTQYF

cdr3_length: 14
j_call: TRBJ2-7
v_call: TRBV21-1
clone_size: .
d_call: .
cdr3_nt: TGTGCCAGCAGCACGTCACAGGGGGTCTACGAGCAGTACTTC
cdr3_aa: CASSTSQGVYEQYF

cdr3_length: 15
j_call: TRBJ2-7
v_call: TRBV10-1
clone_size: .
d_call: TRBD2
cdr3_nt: TGCGCCAGCATGCCGGGACTACCGCCCTCTTACGAGCAGTACTTC
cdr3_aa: CASMPGLPPSYEQYF

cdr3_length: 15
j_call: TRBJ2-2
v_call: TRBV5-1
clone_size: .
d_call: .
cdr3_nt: TGCGCCAGCAGCTTAGAGGACGGGAACACCGGGGAGCTGTTTTTT
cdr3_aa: CASSLEDGNTGELFF

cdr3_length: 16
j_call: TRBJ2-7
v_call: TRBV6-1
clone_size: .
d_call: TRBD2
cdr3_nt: TGTGCCAGCAGTGTTCCTAGCGGGACGATTACCTACGAGCAGTACTTC
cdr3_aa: CASSVPSGTITYEQYF

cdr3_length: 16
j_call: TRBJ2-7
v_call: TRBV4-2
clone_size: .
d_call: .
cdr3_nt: TGTGCCAGCAGCCAAGATTTCCAAGAGACAAACTACGAGCAGTACTTC
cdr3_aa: CASSQDFQETNYEQYF

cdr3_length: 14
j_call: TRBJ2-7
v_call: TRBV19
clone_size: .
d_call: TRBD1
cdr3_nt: TGTGCCAGTAGTCCCCGGGACAGGGGTCACGAGCAGTACTTC
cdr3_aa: CASSPRDRGHEQYF

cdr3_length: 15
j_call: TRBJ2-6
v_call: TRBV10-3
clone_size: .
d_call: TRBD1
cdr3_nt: TGTGCCATCCGGGACAGTAGTACTGGGGCCAACGTCCTGACTTTC
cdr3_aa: CAIRDSSTGANVLTF

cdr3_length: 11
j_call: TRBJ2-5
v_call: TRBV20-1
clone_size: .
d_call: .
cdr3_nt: TGCAGTGCTAGATTGGGGGAGACCCAGTACTTC
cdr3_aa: CSARLGETQYF

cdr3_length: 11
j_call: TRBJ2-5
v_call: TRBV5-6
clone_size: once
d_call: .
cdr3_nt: TGTGCCAGCAGCTTGGAAGAGACCCAGTACTTC
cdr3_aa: CASSLEETQYF

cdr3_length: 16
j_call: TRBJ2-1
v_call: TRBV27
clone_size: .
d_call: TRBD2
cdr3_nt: TGTGCCAGCAGACCCCTCAGCGGGGGGGCCCGCAATGAGCAGTTCTTC
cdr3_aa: CASRPLSGGARNEQFF

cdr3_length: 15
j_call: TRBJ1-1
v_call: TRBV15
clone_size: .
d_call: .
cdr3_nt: TGTGCCACCAGCAGAGATACCAGGGGAGGGACTGAAGCTTTCTTT
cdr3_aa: CATSRDTRGGTEAFF

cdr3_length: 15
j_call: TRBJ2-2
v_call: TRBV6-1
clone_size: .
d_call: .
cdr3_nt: TGTGCCAGCAGTGAAGCTATCGGGGGCGCCGGGGAGCTGTTTTTT
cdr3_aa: CASSEAIGGAGELFF

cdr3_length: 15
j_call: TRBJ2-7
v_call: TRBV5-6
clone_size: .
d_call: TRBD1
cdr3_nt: TGTGCCAGCAGCCCACCGGACAGGGGGCCCCTCGAGCAGTACTTC
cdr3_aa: CASSPPDRGPLEQYF

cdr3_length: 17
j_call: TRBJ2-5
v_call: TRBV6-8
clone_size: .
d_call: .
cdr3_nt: TGTGCCAGCAGTCCACCTTGTCGAGCGGGCATCCAAGAGACCCAGTACTTC
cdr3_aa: CASSPPCRAGIQETQYF